This paragraph reports one TCR beta chain. Its target is unknown. The record originates from a study of identifying expanded T cells in peripheral blood. Deletions cut 4 bases from V and 0 bases from J, with 13 bases between. CDR3 size: 15 residues. CDR1 is SGHKS and CDR2 is YYEKEE in the germline V gene (reference sequence). General study findings and limits: Approximately 1.1 clones differed between technical replicates, versus roughly 16 and 20 over time. Across healthy donors, higher total template counts meant significantly greater approximately 2-week count variance.

Repertoires were generated with immunoSEQ multiplex PCR, while TCRdb's copy carries only in-frame clones and drops some. This table holds 110,000 or so clones, 88% found once. V usage is TRBV5-5 and J usage is TRBJ1-1, with D hard to call. The TCR originated in a person between 18 and 70 years old in good health. Sequenced input: blood. The CDR3 region is CASSKGGYLNTEAFF. CDR3 DNA sequence: TGTGCCAGCAGCAAAGGAGGATATCTGAACACTGAAGCTTTCTTT.